This is a list of T cell receptor beta chains from one sample in a study of T cells in Graves' hyperthyroidism and ophthalmopathy. From the multiplex PCR reads, TCRdb called clonotypes with MiXCR, one entry per CDR3 protein. The profile shows 350,000 to 450,000 distinct CDR3 sequences, around 14% of them singletons. Sequencing used blood. These receptors came from a woman in her sixties or seventies with Graves' hyperthyroidism. The CDR3 runs from the conserved cysteine through the conserved F or W. The D gene is left open where the match is weak.

J: TRBJ1-1; V: TRBV3-1; D: NA; CDR3: CASSQDRGGKGLSTEAFF
J: TRBJ2-1; V: TRBV11-2; D: TRBD2; CDR3: CASSLRRLAGGNEQFF
J: TRBJ2-5; V: TRBV4-2; D: TRBD2; CDR3: CASSQGQLAGSETQYF
J: TRBJ2-1; V: TRBV11-3; D: NA; CDR3: CASSPPAGRSSRDNEQFF
J: TRBJ2-5; V: TRBV2; D: TRBD2; CDR3: CASSDTSGRMYQETQYF
J: TRBJ2-1; V: TRBV11-3; D: TRBD1; CDR3: CASSNEHRGYNEQFF
J: TRBJ1-1; V: TRBV3-1; D: NA; CDR3: CASSQGGGSGEAFF
J: TRBJ2-7; V: TRBV3-1; D: TRBD2; CDR3: CASRHVGLGGYEQYF
J: TRBJ2-3; V: TRBV12-5; D: NA; CDR3: CASGTSGADTQYF
J: TRBJ2-3; V: TRBV5-5; D: NA; CDR3: CASSLVYRDTQYF
J: TRBJ1-4; V: TRBV29-1; D: TRBD1; CDR3: CSVGDRGNEKLFF
J: TRBJ1-4; V: TRBV19; D: TRBD1; CDR3: CASSTWDRNEKLFF
J: TRBJ2-2; V: TRBV3-1; D: NA; CDR3: CASGGKSGATNTGELFF
J: TRBJ2-3; V: TRBV24-1; D: NA; CDR3: CATSDPDTDTQYF
J: TRBJ1-1; V: TRBV3-1; D: NA; CDR3: CASSRLEGNTEAFF
J: TRBJ1-1; V: TRBV5-1; D: NA; CDR3: CASSKGLMNTEAFF
J: TRBJ2-7; V: TRBV5-4; D: TRBD2; CDR3: CANHRAGGSYEQYF
J: TRBJ2-7; V: TRBV12-3/TRBV12-4; D: NA; CDR3: CASSTIYEQYF
J: TRBJ2-2; V: TRBV20-1; D: NA; CDR3: CSARGDLTGELFF
J: TRBJ2-5; V: TRBV10-3; D: NA; CDR3: CAISIALQETQYF
J: TRBJ2-1; V: TRBV4-1; D: TRBD1; CDR3: CASSHADRSHYNEQFF
J: TRBJ2-5; V: TRBV20-1; D: TRBD1; CDR3: CSAYNRGRETQYF
J: TRBJ2-1; V: TRBV2; D: TRBD2; CDR3: CASSEGLAGGLSGSYNEQFF
J: TRBJ2-1; V: TRBV9; D: TRBD1; CDR3: CASSVDPGQGSNEQFF
J: TRBJ2-2; V: TRBV27; D: NA; CDR3: CASKKPSAVPGELFF
J: TRBJ2-6; V: TRBV27; D: NA; CDR3: CASSDRPSGANVLTF
J: TRBJ1-4; V: TRBV24-1; D: NA; CDR3: CAASGGGGEKLFF